What follows are 10 T cell receptor beta chains derived from one specimen sequenced in a study of cytomegalovirus exposure and HLA in healthy donors. PCR involved 60 Vbeta and 13 Jbeta primers. Repertoires were generated with immunoSEQ multiplex PCR, while TCRdb's copy carries only in-frame clones and drops some. The repertoire consists of over 85,000 clones, with approximately 77% occurring once and the leading ten covering approximately 8%. Sample: PBMCs. These receptors were obtained from a female donor in good health and CMV-seronegative.

The chain is built from TRBV27 and TRBJ1-2; D gene ambiguous. The CDR3 runs 11 residues. Germline CDR1 MNHEY, CDR2 SMNVEV (reference sequence). V gave up 4 bases and J gave up 7 bases, with 7 bases separating them. CDR3 amino acids: CASSSEGGYTF. The DNA for the CDR3 is TGTGCCAGCAGTTCTGAGGGTGGCTACACCTTC.

The chain carries TRBV6-6 and TRBJ1-1; 7 bases align to TRBD1. CDR3 size: 13 residues. Germline V CDR1 and CDR2: MNHNY, SVGAGI (reference sequence). Trimming took 2 bases from V and 5 from J; bases not matched to a gene: 2. In DNA form, the CDR3 reads TGTGCCAGCAGTTACGCAGGGGGGACTGAAGCTTTCTTT. Protein product: CASSYAGGTEAFF.

The V gene is TRBV9, the J gene TRBJ2-3, with 9 bases lining up with TRBD2. The CDR3 runs 16 residues. J lost 2 bases, V lost 3 bases, and 7 bases had no gene match. Germline assignment: CDR1 SGDLS and CDR2 YYNGEE. The CDR3 sequence: CASSEGLAGTTDTQYF. In nucleotides, the CDR3 is TGTGCCAGCAGCGAGGGCCTAGCGGGAACCACAGATACGCAGTATTTT.

This chain links TRBV5-5 with TRBJ2-7, with D perhaps TRBD2 (5 bases). V lost 3 bases to trimming and J lost 0 bases, with 13 bases between them. This CDR3 is 15 amino acids long. Germline V gives CDR1 SGHKS, CDR2 YYEKEE (reference sequence). For the CDR3, the DNA is TGTGCCAGCAGCTCCCGTCTAGGGAGCTCCTACGAGCAGTACTTC. This sequence encodes CASSSRLGSSYEQYF.

This CDR3 reads CASRALTGGEKLFF. For the CDR3, the DNA is TGTGCCAGCAGGGCCTTGACTGGGGGCGAAAAACTGTTTTTT. This chain links TRBV2 with TRBJ1-4, with D maybe TRBD1 (6 bases). V was shortened by 6 bases and J by 8 bases, with 16 bases between the two germline ends. This CDR3 spans 14 amino acids. The V gene's germline CDR1 is SNHLY and CDR2 FYNNEI.

The chain couples TRBV11-3 to TRBJ2-5; 7 nucleotides agree with TRBD2. CDR1 SGHNT and CDR2 YENEEA come from the germline V gene. V was clipped by 5 bases and J by 4 bases; unmatched bases: 13. The CDR3 is 16 amino acids. The CDR3, as DNA: TGTGCCAGCAGCAAGCGTAGCGGGTACCAGGGAGAGACCCAGTACTTC. Its protein product is CASSKRSGYQGETQYF.

The rearrangement links TRBV5-6 to TRBJ2-1; a weak D match, TRBD1 (6 bases). This CDR3 has 12 residues. The V gene's germline CDR1 is SGHDT and CDR2 YYEEEE. V lost 0 bases to trimming and J lost 11 bases, with 9 bases between them. The CDR3 reads CASSLGRDKQFF. The CDR3 DNA reads TGTGCCAGCAGCTTGGGCCGGGACAAGCAGTTCTTC.

This clone was seen a few times. The chain recombines TRBV5-4 with TRBJ2-5; TRBD1 agrees at 8 bases. The last part of the DNA fits TRBJ2-7 better; the J call may be wrong. Germline CDR1 reads SGHNT; CDR2 reads YYREEE (reference sequence). There are 14 residues in the CDR3. This CDR3 is CASSDRGRIGEQYF. The CDR3 DNA is TGTGCCAGTTCAGACAGGGGTCGGATAGGCGAGCAGTACTTC.

This chain joins TRBV10-3 and TRBJ2-7; the match to TRBD1 covers 11 bases. J lost 5 bases, V lost 1 base, and 7 bases had no gene match. Germline V gene lookup returns CDR1 ENHRY and CDR2 SYGVKD. The CDR3 totals 16 residues. The CDR3 loop reads CAISELLGQGAHEQYF. Written as DNA, the CDR3 is TGTGCCATCAGTGAGTTACTCGGACAGGGGGCCCACGAGCAGTACTTC.

This chain joins TRBV19 and TRBJ2-1; perhaps TRBD1 as D (5 bases). The CDR3 has 14 residues. Germline lookup yields CDR1 LNHDA and CDR2 SQIVND (reference sequence). V was cut by 5 bases and J by 9 bases, with 17 bases left in between. CDR3 sequence: CASSGAWGRGEQFF. CDR3 nucleotides: TGTGCCAGTAGTGGGGCCTGGGGAAGGGGTGAGCAGTTCTTC. Combining the CDR3 with reference TRBV19 and TRBJ2-1 gives the whole variable domain DGGITQSPKYLFRKEGQNVTLSCEQNLNHDAMYWYRQDPGQGLRLIYYSQIVNDFQKGDIAEGYSVSREKKESFPLTVTSAQKNPTAFYLCASSGAWGRGEQFFGPGTRLTVL.